These 20 T cell receptor beta chains were all obtained from the same sample, sequenced in a study of blood T cells in healthy people across ages. For the second PCR, which ran for about 7 to 11 cycles, a sample-barcoded 5' primer and a J-beta primer mix were used. TCRdb itself ran the 5' RACE reads through MiXCR, one entry per CDR3 protein. The profile shows 750,000 to 1,000,000 distinct CDR3 sequences, about 27% of them singletons. This sample also appeared in a second study, on T cells of mothers and their children.

Sequencing was done on a sample of blood. Source of these receptors: a woman aged 40 to 55 in good health.

This clonotype was seen repeatedly, ten times or more. The V gene is TRBV7-8, the J gene TRBJ2-7, with TRBD2 matching over 7 bases. Germline CDR1 and CDR2: SGHVS and FQNEAQ. CDR3 length equals 14 residues. V was pared by 5 bases and J by 2 bases, with 6 bases of the junction left unmatched. The CDR3, as DNA: TGTGCCAGCAGCCCCGGGACTACCGCCTACGAGCAGTACTTC. Encoded protein: CASSPGTTAYEQYF.

In its sample, this clonotype was seen many times. The chain recombines TRBV9 with TRBJ2-7, with 9 bases lining up with TRBD1. CDR3 size: 16 residues. Germline loops: CDR1 SGDLS, CDR2 YYNGEE. The ends lost 4 bases at V and 3 bases at J; junction bases unmatched: 11. The CDR3 bases are TGTGCCAGCAGCATAGACGACAGGGGGATCTACTACGAGCAGTACTTC. Translating it yields CASSIDDRGIYYEQYF.

This clonotype showed up just a few times. The V call is TRBV7-2, the J call TRBJ2-5, with 7 bases fitting TRBD2. Gene TRBJ2-7 matches the end of the DNA better, so the J call may be wrong. From germline, CDR1 is SGHTA and CDR2 FQGNSA. The CDR3 covers 12 residues. The CDR3 DNA is TGTGCCAGCCGCCCAGCGGGATACGAGCAGTACTTC. It translates to CASRPAGYEQYF.

This clonotype has more than one count but fewer than ten. The genes are TRBV5-1 and TRBJ2-3; TRBD2 is a possible D gene (6 bases). CDR3 length equals 17 residues. V dropped 4 bases and J dropped 3 bases, with 21 bases sitting between them. Per germline, CDR1 SGHRS and CDR2 YFSETQ. The CDR3 coding sequence is TGCGCCAGCAGCATAGGAAATAGCGGTACCCAAACAGATACGCAGTATTTT. It is translated as CASSIGNSGTQTDTQYF. The whole variable domain, filled in from reference TRBV5-1 and TRBJ2-3, reads KAGVTQTPRYLIKTRGQQVTLSCSPISGHRSVSWYQQTPGQGLQFLFEYFSETQRNKGNFPGRFSGRQFSNSRSEMNVSTLELGDSALYLCASSIGNSGTQTDTQYFGPGTRLTVL.

Points on this clonotype: At one end, the junction sequence differs from germline, possibly due to a read error. The chain couples TRBV20-1 to TRBJ2-2, with 13 positions matching TRBD2. This CDR3 comprises 18 residues. Germline CDR1 and CDR2: DFQATT and SNEGSKA (reference sequence). The DNA for the CDR3 is TGCAGTGCTCGAGATTTAACTAGCGGGGGGGTCAACACCGGGGAGCTGTTTTTT. It specifies CSARDLTSGGVNTGELFF.

This clonotype was found many times. The chain is built from TRBV7-9 and TRBJ2-7; TRBD2 aligns across 7 bases. J lost 4 bases, V lost 4 bases, and 7 bases had no gene match. The germline gives CDR1 SEHNR, CDR2 FQNEAQ (reference sequence). The CDR3 runs 14 residues. CDR3 in DNA: TGTGCCAGCAGCTCTCCTAGCGGCGGGTACGAGCAGTACTTC. Protein: CASSSPSGGYEQYF.

The chain couples TRBV28 to TRBJ2-7, with D unclear. CDR1 MDHEN and CDR2 SYDVKM come from the germline V gene. Trimming took off 7 bases at V and 7 bases at J, with 23 bases between the two ends. This CDR3 spans 15 amino acids. The CDR3 is CASKKDILLYNEQYF. As DNA, the CDR3 is TGTGCCAGCAAAAAAGACATCTTACTCTACAATGAGCAGTACTTC.

As for this clonotype: It may be a read error: a sequence one base away is much more abundant. V usage is TRBV29-1 and J usage is TRBJ1-2; D is ambiguous. The CDR3 has 13 amino acids. Germline CDR1 is SQVTM and CDR2 is ANQGSEA. CDR3 residues: CSVGPRVPHGHTF. CDR3 in DNA: TGCAGCGTTGGACCTAGGGTCCCTCATGGCCACACCTTC. The full variable domain, its missing parts supplied by reference TRBV29-1 and TRBJ1-2, is SAVISQKPSRDICQRGTSLTIQCQVDSQVTMMFWYRQQPGQSLTLIATANQGSEATYESGFVIDKFPISRPNLTFSTLTVSNMSPEDSSIYLCSVGPRVPHGHTFGSGTRLTVV.

This chain uses TRBV7-9 with TRBJ1-1; 12 nucleotides line up with TRBD1. The CDR3 consists of 16 residues. Trimming at V came to 5 bases and at J to 4 bases, leaving 8 bases not matched to a gene. Germline V gene data show CDR1 as SEHNR and CDR2 as FQNEAQ (reference sequence). The DNA of the CDR3 is TGTGCCAGCAGCCTGGGACAGGGGGCTTTCGGCACTGAAGCTTTCTTT. Its translation: CASSLGQGAFGTEAFF.

The V gene is TRBV20-1, the J gene TRBJ1-2; the D is unclear. V lost 1 base and J 2 bases, leaving 8 bases between the germline ends. CDR1 DFQATT and CDR2 SNEGSKA come from the germline V gene (reference sequence). The CDR3 consists of 13 residues. The CDR3 sequence: CSARVRWNYGYTF. The CDR3 DNA sequence: TGCAGTGCTAGAGTGAGGTGGAACTATGGCTACACCTTC.

This chain joins TRBV28 and TRBJ1-4; 9 nucleotides line up with TRBD1. The CDR3 is 14 amino acids. The V and J ends lost 7 bases and 8 bases, in that order; junction bases with no gene match: 8. The germline gives CDR1 MDHEN, CDR2 SYDVKM. The CDR3 nucleotides are TGTGCCAGCAAGACACAGGGGGCTGGCGAAAAACTGTTTTTT. It translates to CASKTQGAGEKLFF.

The rearrangement joins TRBV7-9 to TRBJ1-2, with 7 nucleotides matching TRBD1. CDR1 is SEHNR and CDR2 is FQNEAQ in the germline V gene (reference sequence). The CDR3 sequence is 15 residues long. The V segment lost 0 bases and the J segment 7 bases; nucleotides outside the gene matches: 8. In DNA form, the CDR3 reads TGTGCCAGCAGCTTAGCCAGACAGGGTGGACTTGGCTACACCTTC. Translating it yields CASSLARQGGLGYTF.

To note about this clonotype: A read error may explain this, as a much larger clone is one base away. The chain joins TRBV29-1 to TRBJ1-2; D unresolved. The germline gives CDR1 SQVTM, CDR2 ANQGSEA. The CDR3 consists of 14 residues. CDR3: CGVVGRTTNYGYTF. In nucleotides, the CDR3 is TGCGGCGTTGTTGGACGGACGACTAACTATGGCTACACCTTC.

This clonotype showed up just a few times. The chain joins TRBV20-1 to TRBJ1-1; TRBD1 matches at 8 bases. CDR1 is DFQATT and CDR2 is SNEGSKA in the germline V gene (reference sequence). CDR3 size: 15 residues. The ends lost 6 bases at V and 0 bases at J; junction bases unmatched: 9. DNA of the CDR3: TGCAGTGCCCCTAGGCAGGGGGCAATGAACACTGAAGCTTTCTTT. Amino acids: CSAPRQGAMNTEAFF.

The chain is built from TRBV12-3 or TRBV12-4 and TRBJ1-2, with 7 bases identical to TRBD1. Trimming took 7 bases from V and 7 from J; bases not matched to a gene: 6. This CDR3 contains 12 residues. CDR3 residues: CASNQGGFGYTF. CDR3 bases: TGTGCCAGCAACCAGGGGGGGTTTGGCTACACCTTC.

This sequence joins TRBV10-2 and TRBJ2-1, with 15 bases lining up with TRBD2. The junction had 8 bases not matched to a gene; V was cut back by 10 bases and J by 7 bases. Per the germline V gene, CDR1 is WSHSY and CDR2 is SAAADI. The CDR3 extends over 15 amino acids. The CDR3 DNA follows: TGCGCCATCGAAAAAGGGACTAGCGGGGGGAATGAGCAGTTCTTC. It specifies CAIEKGTSGGNEQFF.

This clonotype was picked up a small number of times. The rearrangement links TRBV6-1 to TRBJ1-2; D is perhaps TRBD1 (5 bases). The CDR3 length is 17 residues. CDR1 and CDR2 from the germline V gene are MNHNS and SASEGT. V was shortened by 2 bases and J by 4 bases, with 20 bases between the two germline ends. The DNA for the CDR3 is TGTGCCAGCAGTGAATCGATGGGACTTAGATTCATCTATGGCTACACCTTC. This encodes CASSESMGLRFIYGYTF.

This chain uses TRBV9 with TRBJ1-2, with 7 positions matching TRBD1. Unmatched junction bases numbered 9, after V lost 0 bases and J lost 4 bases. The CDR3 is 16 amino acids. In germline, CDR1 is SGDLS, CDR2 YYNGEE. This CDR3 reads CASSVEPTGDLYGYTF. For the CDR3, the DNA is TGTGCCAGCAGCGTAGAACCCACAGGGGACCTCTATGGCTACACCTTC.

The chain couples TRBV9 to TRBJ2-5, with 11 bases fitting TRBD2. V lost 0 bases, J lost 7 bases, and 11 bases stayed unmatched. The CDR3 is 17 residues long. Germline CDR1 and CDR2: SGDLS and YYNGEE. For the CDR3, the DNA is TGTGCCAGCAGCGTAGGTGTTAGCGGGGGGGCCGGAGGGACCCAGTACTTC. This codes for CASSVGVSGGAGGTQYF.

As for this clonotype: The junction differs from germline at one of its ends, possibly a read error. This chain joins TRBV6-2 or TRBV6-3 and TRBJ2-5; TRBD1 matches at 10 bases. Germline values: CDR1 MNHEY, CDR2 SVGEGT. The CDR3 is made up of 14 amino acids. In DNA form, the CDR3 reads TGTGCCAGCAGGTACTCGACAGGGGGCAATGAGCAGTACTTC. Protein: CASRYSTGGNEQYF.